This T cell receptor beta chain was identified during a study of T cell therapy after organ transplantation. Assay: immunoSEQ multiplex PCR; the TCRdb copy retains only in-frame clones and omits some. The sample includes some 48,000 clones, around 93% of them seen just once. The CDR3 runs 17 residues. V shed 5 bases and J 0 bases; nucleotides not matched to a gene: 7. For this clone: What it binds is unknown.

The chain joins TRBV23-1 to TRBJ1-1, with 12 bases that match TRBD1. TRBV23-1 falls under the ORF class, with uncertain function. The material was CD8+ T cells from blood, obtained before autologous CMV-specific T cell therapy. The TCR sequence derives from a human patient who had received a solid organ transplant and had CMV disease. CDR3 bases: TGCGCCAGCAGTTCGAGGGACAGGGGGCAGATGAACACTGAAGCTTTCTTT. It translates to CASSSRDRGQMNTEAFF.